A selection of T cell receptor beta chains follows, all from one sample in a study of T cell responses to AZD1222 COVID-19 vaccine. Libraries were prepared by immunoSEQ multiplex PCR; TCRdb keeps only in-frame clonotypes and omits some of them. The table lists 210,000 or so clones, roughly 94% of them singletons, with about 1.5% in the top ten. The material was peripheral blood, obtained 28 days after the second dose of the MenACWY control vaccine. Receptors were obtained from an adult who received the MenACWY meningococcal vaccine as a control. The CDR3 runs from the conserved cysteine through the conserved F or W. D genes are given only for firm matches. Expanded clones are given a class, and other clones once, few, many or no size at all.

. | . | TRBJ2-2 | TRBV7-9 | TGTGCCAGCAGCCACCTAAAGTGGGGGTTGACGGGCGGGGAGCTGTTTTTT | CASSHLKWGLTGGELFF
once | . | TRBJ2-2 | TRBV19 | TGTGCCAGTAGTGGCAGGGGGAACACCGGGGAGCTGTTTTTT | CASSGRGNTGELFF
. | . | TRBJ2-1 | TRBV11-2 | TGTGCCAGCAGCTTAGCGGGTCGAGAAATCGTGCAGTTCTTC | CASSLAGREIVQFF
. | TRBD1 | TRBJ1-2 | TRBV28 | TGTGCCAGCAGTTTACGGACAGGGGGTTACTATGGCTACACCTTC | CASSLRTGGYYGYTF
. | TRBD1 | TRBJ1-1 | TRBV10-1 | TGCGCCAGGAGAGGGGGCAGGGTTGACACTGAAGCTTTCTTT | CARRGGRVDTEAFF
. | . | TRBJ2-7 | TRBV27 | TGTGCCAGCAGTAAAACCCCGGGACAAAGAAACTACGAGCAGTACTTC | CASSKTPGQRNYEQYF
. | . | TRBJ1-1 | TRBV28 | TGTGCCAGCAGTTTATACACACGGGCTGAAGCTTTCTTT | CASSLYTRAEAFF
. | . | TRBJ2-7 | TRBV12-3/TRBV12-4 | TGTGCCAGTAGGGAGAGCTCCTACGAGCAGTACTTC | CASRESSYEQYF
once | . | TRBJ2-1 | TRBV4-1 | TGCGCCAGCAGCCAAGTGAAAGGTCATGAGCAGTTCTTC | CASSQVKGHEQFF
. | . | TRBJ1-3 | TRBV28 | TGTGCCAGCTGGACGCCCGGAAACACCATATATTTT | CASWTPGNTIYF
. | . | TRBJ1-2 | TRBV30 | TGTGCCTGGAACATACAGGCAGACTATGGCTACACCTTC | CAWNIQADYGYTF
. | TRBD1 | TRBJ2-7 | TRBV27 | TGTGCCAGCAGAATAGGGGGACAGGGGATATACGAGCAGTACTTC | CASRIGGQGIYEQYF
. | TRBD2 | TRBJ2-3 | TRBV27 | TGTGCCAGCAGTCTAGGAGTAGCGGGACGAGATACGCAGTATTTT | CASSLGVAGRDTQYF
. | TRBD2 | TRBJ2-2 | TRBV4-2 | TGTGCCAGCAGCCAAGATGGACTAGCGGCGGCGAACACCGGGGAGCTGTTTTTT | CASSQDGLAAANTGELFF
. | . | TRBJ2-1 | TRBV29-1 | TGCAGCGTGCCCCGAGGAGGGGGCGCATACAATGAGCAGTTCTTC | CSVPRGGGAYNEQFF
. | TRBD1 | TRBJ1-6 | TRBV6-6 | TGTGCCAGCAGTTCCGACAGGGATAATTCACCCCTCCACTTT | CASSSDRDNSPLHF
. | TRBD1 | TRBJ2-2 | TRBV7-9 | TGTGCCAGCAGCGCCCGACAGGGCGAAACCGGGGAGCTGTTTTTT | CASSARQGETGELFF
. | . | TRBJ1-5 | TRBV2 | TGTGCCAGCAGTGAAACATGGACAGTGACGCCTAGCAATCAGCCCCAGCATTTT | CASSETWTVTPSNQPQHF
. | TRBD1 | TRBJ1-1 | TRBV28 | TGTGCCAGCAGTTTGGGCCGGTCCGGGACAGTTGAAGCTTTCTTT | CASSLGRSGTVEAFF
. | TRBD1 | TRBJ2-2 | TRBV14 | TGTGCCAGCAGCCAACTGATCGGCAGGGGGCTGACCGGGGAGCTGTTTTTT | CASSQLIGRGLTGELFF
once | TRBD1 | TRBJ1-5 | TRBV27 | TGTGCCAGCAGTTTAAGTGCAGGGGGGATAATTCAGCCCCAGCATTTT | CASSLSAGGIIQPQHF
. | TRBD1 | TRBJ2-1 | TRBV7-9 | TGTGCCAGCAGCTTAGAAGGGACAGCAGGAAATGAGCAGTTCTTC | CASSLEGTAGNEQFF
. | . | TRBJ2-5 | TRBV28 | TGTGCCTCTAGCTTCGCAGGGGCCCAGTACTTC | CASSFAGAQYF
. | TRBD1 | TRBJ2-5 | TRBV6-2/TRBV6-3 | TGTGCCAGCAGTTACGCGGACAGGGATCGGGTTAGAGAGACCCAGTACTTC | CASSYADRDRVRETQYF
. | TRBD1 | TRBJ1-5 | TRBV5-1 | TGCGCCAGCAGCCCACGACAGGGCTGGCAGCCCCAGCATTTT | CASSPRQGWQPQHF
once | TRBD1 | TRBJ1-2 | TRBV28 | TGTGCCAGCAGCTACAGGGGCAATGGCTACACCTTC | CASSYRGNGYTF
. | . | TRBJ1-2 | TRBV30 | TGTGCCTGGAGTGGGGCATCGTCTGGCTACACCTTC | CAWSGASSGYTF
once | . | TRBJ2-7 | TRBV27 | TGTGCCAGCAGGCGGCGGGACAACTACGAGCAGTACTTC | CASRRRDNYEQYF
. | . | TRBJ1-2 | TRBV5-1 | TGCGCCAGCAGTCGTGACGGGAACTATGGCTACACCTTC | CASSRDGNYGYTF
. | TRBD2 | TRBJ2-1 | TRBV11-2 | TGTGCCAGCATCCCTTATATCGCGTGGGAGGGTACGAATGAGCAGTTCTTC | CASIPYIAWEGTNEQFF
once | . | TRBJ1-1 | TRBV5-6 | TGTGCCAGCAGCTTGGCAGCAGGGGCTGAAGCTTTCTTT | CASSLAAGAEAFF
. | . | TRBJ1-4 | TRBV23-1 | TGCGCCAGCAGTCAACGACGGAGACCTGCAGTCGAAAAACTGTTTTTT | CASSQRRRPAVEKLFF
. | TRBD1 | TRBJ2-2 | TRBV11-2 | TGTGCCAGCAGCTTAGGACAGGGGGGCATCGGGGAGCTGTTTTTT | CASSLGQGGIGELFF
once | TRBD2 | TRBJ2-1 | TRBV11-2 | TGTGCCAGCAGCGAGCGGGAGGGGTACAATGAGCAGTTCTTC | CASSEREGYNEQFF
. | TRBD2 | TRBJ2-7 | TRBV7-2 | TGTGCCAGCAGCTCCCGACTAGCGGGAGGGCCCCCACTCGAGCAGTACTTC | CASSSRLAGGPPLEQYF